Each of the 20 T cell receptor beta chains below was sequenced from the same sample in a study of kidney transplant recipient with SARS-CoV-2 infection. TCRdb passed the reads through MiXCR, listing each CDR3 protein once. The data show 200,000 to 300,000 distinct CDR3 sequences, with under 35% seen just once and about 7% held by the top ten. The input for sequencing was a blood sample, taken at baseline and on roughly day 120 from a kidney transplant recipient. The source is a male patient aged 25-45 years who had COVID-19 and was a kidney transplant recipient. Some T cells here may be from the graft donor.

This clonotype was recorded at least ten times. CDR3 bases: TGTGCCACCGGACAGAAAGTCACAGATACGCAGTATTTT. It is translated as CATGQKVTDTQYF. V is TRBV10-3 and J is TRBJ2-3; the D gene is possibly TRBD1 (6 bases). The ends were cut back, 10 bases at V and 2 bases at J, with 13 bases in the middle. CDR3 length equals 13 residues. Germline values: CDR1 ENHRY, CDR2 SYGVKD.

The table lists this clonotype with many counts. The chain carries TRBV18 and TRBJ1-1, with no clear D. Deletions cut 1 base from V and 1 base from J, with 10 bases between. Germline assignment: CDR1 KGHSH and CDR2 LQKENI. This CDR3 has 15 residues. The CDR3: CASSPRSTGNTEAFF. The CDR3 DNA reads TGTGCCAGCTCACCACGGTCTACTGGGAACACTGAAGCTTTCTTT.

This clonotype has a count of ten or more. The chain couples TRBV7-9 to TRBJ1-2; D uncertain. V lost 4 bases and J lost 4, with 22 bases in between. The length of the CDR3 is 17 residues. Germline V gene data show CDR1 as SEHNR and CDR2 as FQNEAQ (reference sequence). For the CDR3, the DNA is TGTGCCAGCAGCTATTTGAAATACCATGGAAAGACCTATGGCTACACCTTC. Translated: CASSYLKYHGKTYGYTF. Full variable domain (remainder filled in from reference TRBV7-9 and TRBJ1-2): DTGVSQNPRHKITKRGQNVTFRCDPISEHNRLYWYRQTLGQGPEFLTYFQNEAQLEKSRLLSDRFSAERPKGSFSTLEIQRTEQGDSAMYLCASSYLKYHGKTYGYTFGSGTRLTVV.

This clonotype was seen many times. The chain couples TRBV6-6 to TRBJ2-1; a weak D match, TRBD1 (5 bases). Trimming left V 2 bases short and J 0 bases short, with 11 bases between. The CDR3 extends over 16 amino acids. Germline lookup yields CDR1 MNHNY and CDR2 SVGAGI (reference sequence). CDR3 residues: CASSYTPTVSYNEQFF. Here the CDR3 DNA reads TGTGCCAGCAGTTACACTCCGACAGTCTCCTACAATGAGCAGTTCTTC.

This chain links TRBV14 with TRBJ2-4; no definite D call. Between the trimmed V and J ends, which lost 2 bases and 0 bases, there was a span of 11 bases. CDR3 size: 16 residues. Germline CDR1 is SGHDN and CDR2 is FVKESK. CDR3 amino acids: CASSQSGSLAKNIQYF. In DNA, the CDR3 is TGTGCCAGCAGCCAATCTGGCTCGCTAGCCAAAAACATTCAGTACTTC. The full variable domain, with the rest looked up from reference TRBV14 and TRBJ2-4, is EAGVTQFPSHSVIEKGQTVTLRCDPISGHDNLYWYRRVMGKEIKFLLHFVKESKQDESGMPNNRFLAERTGGTYSTLKVQPAELEDSGVYFCASSQSGSLAKNIQYFGAGTRLSVL.

The chain combines TRBV12-3 or TRBV12-4 with TRBJ2-1; TRBD2 matches 10 bases. The CDR3 consists of 16 residues. The trim removed 3 bases at V and 8 bases at J, leaving 10 bases unmatched. The DNA of the CDR3 is TGTGCCAGCAGTTTTCATCCTAGCGGGAGATCGGATGAGCAGTTCTTC. Protein sequence: CASSFHPSGRSDEQFF.

This clonotype came up many times. The V and J genes are TRBV7-9 and TRBJ1-4, with D maybe TRBD1 (5 bases). The CDR3 is 16 residues long. The germline V gene has CDR1 SEHNR and CDR2 FQNEAQ (reference sequence). Trimming took off 5 bases at V and 7 bases at J, with 20 bases between the two ends. The CDR3 DNA reads as TGTGCCAGCAGCCCCGCAGCGTGGGGGTATTCTGAAAAACTGTTTTTT. Translated, it gives CASSPAAWGYSEKLFF. Supplemented by reference TRBV7-9 and TRBJ1-4, the full variable domain reads DTGVSQNPRHKITKRGQNVTFRCDPISEHNRLYWYRQTLGQGPEFLTYFQNEAQLEKSRLLSDRFSAERPKGSFSTLEIQRTEQGDSAMYLCASSPAAWGYSEKLFFGSGTQLSVL.

This clonotype was seen ten or more times. The chain combines TRBV4-3 with TRBJ2-2, with a tentative D call TRBD1 (5 bases). The CDR3 spans 16 residues. Germline V gives CDR1 LGHNA, CDR2 YSLEER. The germline V and J ends were trimmed by 1 base and 3 bases, with 12 bases remaining between them. In DNA form, the CDR3 reads TGCGCCAGCAGCCAAGGAATCGACAGTTACACCGGGGAGCTGTTTTTT. This sequence encodes CASSQGIDSYTGELFF.

As to this clonotype: A much more abundant neighbour one base away suggests this may be a read error. Here the CDR3 omits its conserved ending phenylalanine or tryptophan, so a read error is the likely source. In DNA, the CDR3 is TGTGCCAGCAGAGGTACGGACAGCCGCGTTGATGGCTACACCATC. It is translated as CASRGTDSRVDGYTI. The rearrangement links TRBV6-2 or TRBV6-3 to TRBJ1-2; possibly TRBD1 for D (6 bases). In germline, CDR1 is MNHEY, CDR2 SVGEGT. The CDR3 spans 15 residues. V was trimmed by 6 bases and J by 6 bases, leaving 20 bases between them.

This clonotype has at least ten counts. The V and J genes are TRBV20-1 and TRBJ2-7; TRBD1 is a possible D gene (8 bases). Germline CDR1 is DFQATT and CDR2 is SNEGSKA (reference sequence). The CDR3 covers 15 residues. The V gene lost 4 bases and the J gene lost 2 bases, with 18 bases spanning the gap. The CDR3 DNA is TGCAGTGCTACCAGCGGGGAGGGACAGGCCTACGAGCAGTACTTC. It yields the protein CSATSGEGQAYEQYF.

This clonotype was found many times. The rearrangement links TRBV19 to TRBJ1-5, with a possible D match to TRBD1 (6 bases). V was pared by 6 bases and J by 9 bases, with 12 bases between. Per germline, CDR1 LNHDA and CDR2 SQIVND (reference sequence). The CDR3 length is 12 residues. CDR3 sequence reads: CASSYREGPQHF. The CDR3, as DNA: TGTGCCAGTAGCTACAGGGAAGGGCCCCAGCATTTT. Based on the CDR3 plus reference TRBV19 and TRBJ1-5, the full variable domain is DGGITQSPKYLFRKEGQNVTLSCEQNLNHDAMYWYRQDPGQGLRLIYYSQIVNDFQKGDIAEGYSVSREKKESFPLTVTSAQKNPTAFYLCASSYREGPQHFGDGTRLSIL.

The table lists this clonotype with many counts. CDR3 sequence: CASSFSQGGEQYF. CDR3 nucleotide sequence: TGTGCCAGCAGCTTTAGTCAGGGGGGCGAGCAGTACTTC. The chain has TRBV7-9 and TRBJ2-7, with D possibly TRBD1 on 7 matching bases. Trimming cost V 3 bases and J 6 bases, with 12 bases left between them. Germline V lookup: CDR1 SEHNR, CDR2 FQNEAQ (reference sequence). The CDR3 totals 13 residues. The full variable domain, in which reference TRBV7-9 and TRBJ2-7 provide the parts outside the CDR3, is DTGVSQNPRHKITKRGQNVTFRCDPISEHNRLYWYRQTLGQGPEFLTYFQNEAQLEKSRLLSDRFSAERPKGSFSTLEIQRTEQGDSAMYLCASSFSQGGEQYFGPGTRLTVT.

This clonotype was seen a single time. This may come from a read error, since a much larger clone is one base off. The chain is built from TRBV5-1 and TRBJ1-2; 7 positions match TRBD1. Germline V CDR1 and CDR2: SGHRS, YFSETQ. The CDR3 runs 16 residues. The J segment lost 4 bases and the V segment lost 4 bases, leaving 13 bases of the junction unmatched. The CDR3, as DNA: TGCGCCAGCAGCCCACAGACAGGGACCCATAGCTATGGCTACACCTTC. Amino acids: CASSPQTGTHSYGYTF.

This clonotype was counted between two and nine times. The rearrangement joins TRBV5-1 to TRBJ2-1, with D possibly being TRBD1 (6 bases). Looked up from germline, CDR1 is SGHRS and CDR2 is YFSETQ. This CDR3 contains 16 residues. V gave up 1 base and J gave up 0 bases, with 11 bases separating them. This CDR3 is CASSLYRDNSYNEQFF. DNA of the CDR3: TGCGCCAGCAGCTTGTATCGGGACAACTCCTACAATGAGCAGTTCTTC.

There are many counts of this clonotype. The chain has TRBV11-2 and TRBJ2-4; D is possibly TRBD2 (5 bases). Germline loops: CDR1 SGHAT, CDR2 FQNNGV. This CDR3 is 14 amino acids long. Trimming took off 5 bases at V and 7 bases at J, with 15 bases between the two ends. This CDR3 reads CASSRVRGWNIQYF. The CDR3 DNA reads TGTGCCAGCAGCCGGGTCCGGGGATGGAACATTCAGTACTTC.

The chain is built from TRBV28 and TRBJ1-1, with unresolved D. V was trimmed by 4 bases and J by 4 bases, leaving 22 bases between them. There are 17 residues in the CDR3. Germline lookup yields CDR1 MDHEN and CDR2 SYDVKM. This CDR3 reads CASSSGKTYRDGTEAFF. Written as DNA, the CDR3 is TGTGCCAGCAGTTCTGGGAAAACCTATAGAGACGGCACTGAAGCTTTCTTT.

This clonotype occurred many times. V is TRBV7-9 and J is TRBJ2-3; D may be TRBD2 (7 bases). Trimming took off 3 bases at V and 2 bases at J, with 18 bases between the two ends. Germline V lookup: CDR1 SEHNR, CDR2 FQNEAQ (reference sequence). This CDR3 is 17 amino acids long. CDR3 sequence: CASSFFRGGGITDTQYF. The CDR3 DNA reads as TGTGCCAGCAGCTTCTTCCGGGGAGGGGGGATCACAGATACGCAGTATTTT.

This clonotype was detected many times. This chain connects TRBV18 to TRBJ1-5, with a weak D call TRBD1 (6 bases). The germline gives CDR1 KGHSH, CDR2 LQKENI. Trimming removed 6 bases from V and 2 bases from J, with 20 bases in between. The CDR3 loop spans 17 amino acids. CDR3 nucleotides: TGTGCCAGCTCGTCTACGGGGGGGCGCACGGGCAATCAGCCCCAGCATTTT. Protein: CASSSTGGRTGNQPQHF.

Concerning this clonotype: This may be a read error: a much more frequent sequence differs by one nucleotide. The chain is built from TRBV6-5 and TRBJ2-6, with D possibly being TRBD1 (5 bases). Germline V gene sequence: CDR1 MNHEY, CDR2 SVGAGI. CDR3 size: 15 residues. CDR3 in amino acids: CASSRTSSGANVLAF. CDR3 bases: TGTGCCAGCAGTAGAACCAGCTCTGGGGCCAACGTCCTGGCTTTC.

This clonotype was observed once. With a much larger clone just one base away, this may be a read error. Because the CDR3 is missing its conserved closing phenylalanine or tryptophan, this is likely a read error. V and J are TRBV28 and TRBJ2-7, with D possibly TRBD2 on 6 matching bases. Germline V CDR1 and CDR2: MDHEN, SYDVKM. V was trimmed by 2 bases and J by 4 bases, leaving 15 bases between them. This CDR3 comprises 15 residues. The CDR3 here is CASSLGGTLRYEQYL. The CDR3 DNA sequence: TGTGCCAGCAGTTTAGGGGGGACCTTACGATACGAGCAGTACCTC.